This T cell receptor beta chain was found in a study of T-cell memory formation after mild COVID-19. Overall study context: For the most part, TCR clusters were specific to one donor. Study findings and constraints: Confirmation was lacking for SARS-CoV-2 specificity of second-wave clones that peaked on day 37.

One entry per CDR3 protein results from TCRdb running MiXCR on the 5' RACE reads. Of 150,000 to 200,000 distinct CDR3 sequences listed, approximately 16% are singletons. Trimming removed 3 bases from V and 5 bases from J; junction bases left unmatched: 5. The CDR3 spans 16 residues. This clonotype was seen more than once but under ten times. Its antigen is still unknown. The source is an adult woman who had mild COVID-19 (a few samples of this study predate the infection). Cell type and time point are not known. The sample taken for sequencing was PBMCs or a T cell subset sorted from them (not recorded which). The chain links TRBV12-3 or TRBV12-4 to TRBJ2-7; 15 nucleotides match TRBD2. The CDR3 loop is CASSLGLAGGYDEQYF. The CDR3 nucleotides read TGTGCCAGCAGTTTGGGACTAGCGGGAGGATACGACGAGCAGTACTTC.